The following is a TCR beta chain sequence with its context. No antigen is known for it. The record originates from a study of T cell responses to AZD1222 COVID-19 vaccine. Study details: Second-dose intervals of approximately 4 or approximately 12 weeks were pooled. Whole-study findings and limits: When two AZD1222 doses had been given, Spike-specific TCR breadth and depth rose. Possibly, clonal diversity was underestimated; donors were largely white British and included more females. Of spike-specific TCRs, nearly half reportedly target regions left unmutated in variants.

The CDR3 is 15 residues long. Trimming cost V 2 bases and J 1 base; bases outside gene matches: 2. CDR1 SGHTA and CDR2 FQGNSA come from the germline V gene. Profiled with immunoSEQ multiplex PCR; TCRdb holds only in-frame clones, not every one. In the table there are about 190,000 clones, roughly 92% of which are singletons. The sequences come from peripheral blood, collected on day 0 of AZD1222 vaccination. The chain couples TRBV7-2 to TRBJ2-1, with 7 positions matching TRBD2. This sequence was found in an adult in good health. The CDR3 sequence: CASSLPGGSYNEQFF. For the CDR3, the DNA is TGTGCCAGCAGCTTACCCGGGGGGTCCTACAATGAGCAGTTCTTC.